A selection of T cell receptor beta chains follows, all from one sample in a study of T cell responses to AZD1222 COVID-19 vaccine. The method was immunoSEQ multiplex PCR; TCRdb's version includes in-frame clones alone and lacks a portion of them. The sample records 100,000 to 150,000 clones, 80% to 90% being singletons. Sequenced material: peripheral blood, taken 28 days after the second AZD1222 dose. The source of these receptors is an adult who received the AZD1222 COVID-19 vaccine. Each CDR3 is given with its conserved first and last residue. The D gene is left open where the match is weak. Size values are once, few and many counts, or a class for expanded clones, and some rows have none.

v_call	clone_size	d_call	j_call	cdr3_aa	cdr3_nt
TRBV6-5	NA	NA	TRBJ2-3	CASSSQGPNTDTQYF	TGTGCCAGCAGTTCCCAGGGGCCCAACACAGATACGCAGTATTTT
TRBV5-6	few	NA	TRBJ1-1	CASSLAGSVTIEF	TGTGCCAGCAGCTTGGCCGGATCCGTCACCATCGAGTTT
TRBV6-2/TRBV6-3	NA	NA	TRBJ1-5	CASSYYGEVFEPQHF	TGTGCCAGCAGTTACTACGGGGAGGTGTTCGAGCCCCAGCATTTT
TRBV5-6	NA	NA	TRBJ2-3	CASSFDSTDTQYF	TGTGCCAGCAGCTTTGACTCTACAGATACGCAGTATTTT
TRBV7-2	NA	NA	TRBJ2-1	CASSSGRASYNEQFF	TGTGCCAGCAGCTCGGGACGGGCCTCCTACAATGAGCAGTTCTTC
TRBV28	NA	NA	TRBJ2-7	CASNVRDEQYF	TGTGCCAGCAACGTAAGGGACGAGCAGTACTTC
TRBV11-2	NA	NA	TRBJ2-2	CASSLDPEATNTGELFF	TGTGCCAGCAGCTTAGATCCGGAGGCGACGAACACCGGGGAGCTGTTTTTT
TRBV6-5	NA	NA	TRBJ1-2	CASKLNWQGNYGYTF	TGTGCCAGCAAGTTAAACTGGCAGGGAAACTATGGCTACACCTTC
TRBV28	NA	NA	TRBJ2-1	CASSFSPVQDNEQFF	TGTGCCAGCAGTTTTAGCCCCGTCCAGGACAATGAGCAGTTCTTC
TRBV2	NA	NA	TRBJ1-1	CASSEQGQNTEAFF	TGTGCCAGCAGTGAGCAGGGCCAGAACACTGAAGCTTTCTTT